The T cell receptor beta chain under discussion was sequenced for a study of T cell responses to AZD1222 COVID-19 vaccine. Generated by immunoSEQ multiplex PCR, the TCRdb table keeps only in-frame clones and is missing some. The sample carries about 100,000 clones, 87% recorded once. The CDR3 sequence is 13 residues long. V was trimmed by 3 bases and J by 0 bases, leaving 4 bases between them. Germline CDR1 is SGHDT and CDR2 is YYEEEE. This chain links TRBV5-6 with TRBJ1-5; D is unclear. The clonotype comes from an adult in good health. The starting material was peripheral blood, obtained on day 0 of AZD1222 vaccination. The CDR3 reads CASSSDSNQPQHF. The CDR3 DNA sequence: TGTGCCAGCAGCTCGGATAGCAATCAGCCCCAGCATTTT. Complete variable domain (other parts from reference TRBV5-6 and TRBJ1-5): DAGVTQSPTHLIKTRGQQVTLRCSPKSGHDTVSWYQQALGQGPQFIFQYYEEEERQRGNFPDRFSGHQFPNYSSELNVNALLLGDSALYLCASSSDSNQPQHFGDGTRLSIL.